This T cell receptor (beta chain) was observed in a study of identical twins. Study-level points and caveats: Weaker excess twin sharing was observed in beta out-of-frame sequences. Fewer insertions characterized abundant cord blood beta clonotypes, whereas memory repertoires showed none. Models predicted less out-of-frame TCR alpha sharing in monozygotic twins than was found. Part of the zero-insertion signal could reflect confounding by invariant MAIT and iNKT cells.

TCRdb analysed the 5' RACE reads with MiXCR anew, one entry per CDR3 protein. The sample holds 200,000 to 250,000 distinct CDR3 sequences; approximately 8.3% are singletons and the top ten take approximately 2%. The CDR3 totals 14 residues. V shed 7 bases and J shed 1 base, with 13 bases lying between them. The germline V gene has CDR1 SGHVS and CDR2 FQNEAQ. This clonotype was counted a single time. The antigen is unknown. These data also featured in a second study, about yellow fever vaccine responses in identical twins.

Sequencing was carried out using memory (CD45RO+) T cells sorted from blood. The chain links TRBV7-8 to TRBJ2-5; the D is unclear. The origin of this receptor is a young woman in good health. The CDR3 DNA follows: TGTGCCAGCACCCCCCCAAAGGGCCAAGAGACCCAGTACTTC. It is translated as CASTPPKGQETQYF. Full variable domain (remainder filled in from reference TRBV7-8 and TRBJ2-5): GAGVSQSPRYKVAKRGQDVALRCDPISGHVSLFWYQQALGQGPEFLTYFQNEAQLDKSGLPSDRFFAERPEGSVSTLKIQRTQQEDSAVYLCASTPPKGQETQYFGPGTRLLVL.